The 23 T cell receptor beta chains in this list originate from one sample, sequenced in a study of OX40 agonist ivuxolimab in advanced cancers. Only in-frame clones appear in the TCRdb table, and some are missing; sequencing was by immunoSEQ multiplex PCR. Of about 15,000 clones in the sample, roughly 80% were seen once. Source: CD4+ or CD8+ T cells sorted from blood, taken in a trial of the OX40 agonist ivuxolimab. These receptors all come from an adult with an advanced solid tumor such as melanoma, head and neck, liver or kidney cancer.

This chain joins TRBV6-5 and TRBJ1-1, with 7 bases fitting TRBD1. Germline loops: CDR1 MNHEY, CDR2 SVGAGI. The CDR3 runs to 16 residues. The V segment lost 2 bases and the J segment 4 bases; nucleotides outside the gene matches: 10. The CDR3 spells CASSYGAGGGGTEAFF. CDR3 coding DNA: TGTGCCAGCAGTTACGGGGCAGGGGGGGGCGGCACTGAAGCTTTCTTT.

This chain connects TRBV9 to TRBJ2-5; no clear D. Germline assignment: CDR1 SGDLS and CDR2 YYNGEE. V lost 3 bases, J lost 4 bases, and 4 bases lay in between. This CDR3 comprises 11 residues. CDR3 in amino acids: CASSGGETQYF. The CDR3 coding sequence is TGTGCCAGCAGCGGCGGAGAGACCCAGTACTTC.

The J gene is TRBJ2-7, the V gene TRBV27, with D possibly matching TRBD2 (5 bases). V shed 4 bases and J shed 2 bases, with 9 bases lying between them. The CDR3 covers 13 residues. The V gene's germline CDR1 is MNHEY and CDR2 SMNVEV (reference sequence). The CDR3 reads CASSYGETYEQYF. CDR3 coding DNA: TGTGCCAGCAGTTACGGGGAAACCTACGAGCAGTACTTC.

The chain recombines TRBV4-3 with TRBJ2-2, with TRBD1 matching 10 bases. The CDR3 runs 16 residues. Germline V gives CDR1 LGHNA, CDR2 YSLEER. The V gene end was trimmed by 3 bases and the J gene end by 2 bases; junction bases not matched to a gene: 3. CDR3 in amino acids: CASSHPTGGNTGELFF. In nucleotides, the CDR3 is TGCGCCAGCAGCCACCCGACAGGGGGCAACACCGGGGAGCTGTTTTTT.

V is TRBV9 and J is TRBJ2-4; the match to TRBD2 covers 12 bases. The CDR3 extends over 20 amino acids. The trim removed 3 bases at V and 6 bases at J, leaving 19 bases unmatched. CDR1 SGDLS and CDR2 YYNGEE come from the germline V gene. CDR3 residues: CASSASDSSGGAFHGNIQYF. CDR3 in DNA: TGTGCCAGCAGCGCCAGCGACTCTAGCGGGGGGGCCTTTCACGGAAACATTCAGTACTTC.

The rearrangement uses TRBV20-1 and TRBJ2-7; D call uncertain. Germline V gene lookup returns CDR1 DFQATT and CDR2 SNEGSKA (reference sequence). Trimming left V 4 bases short and J 3 bases short, with 7 bases between. This CDR3 spans 11 amino acids. In DNA form, the CDR3 reads TGCAGTGCTACGATCGACTACGAGCAGTACTTC. Its protein product is CSATIDYEQYF.

The CDR3 coding sequence is TGTGCCAGCAGCTTAGTTGGGGCCAGACAAGAGACCCAGTACTTC. This encodes CASSLVGARQETQYF. This chain joins TRBV7-8 and TRBJ2-5, with D possibly being TRBD1 (5 bases). Germline V lookup: CDR1 SGHVS, CDR2 FQNEAQ. V dropped 1 base and J dropped 2 bases, with 11 bases sitting between them. The length of the CDR3 is 15 residues. The whole variable domain, remainder taken from reference TRBV7-8 and TRBJ2-5, is GAGVSQSPRYKVAKRGQDVALRCDPISGHVSLFWYQQALGQGPEFLTYFQNEAQLDKSGLPSDRFFAERPEGSVSTLKIQRTQQEDSAVYLCASSLVGARQETQYFGPGTRLLVL.

This clone is medium-sized (0.01 to 0.1%) in the sample. This sample includes further DNA sequences coding for the same CDR3. This chain uses TRBV7-9 with TRBJ2-3; D ambiguous. Germline V gives CDR1 SEHNR, CDR2 FQNEAQ (reference sequence). Trimming cost V 1 base and J 1 base, with 6 bases left between them. The CDR3 has 14 residues. CDR3 sequence: CASSLVGGTDTQYF. The CDR3 DNA reads as TGTGCCAGCAGCTTAGTTGGGGGCACAGATACGCAGTATTTT.

The V gene is TRBV14, the J gene TRBJ1-1, with a weak D call TRBD1 (5 bases). CDR1 is SGHDN, CDR2 FVKESK, per germline. V lost 5 bases and J lost 3, with 10 bases in between. CDR3 size: 13 residues. The CDR3 spells CASSYTGYTEAFF. The CDR3, as DNA: TGTGCCAGCAGCTATACAGGATACACTGAAGCTTTCTTT. Using reference TRBV14 and TRBJ1-1 for the parts outside the CDR3, the full variable domain is EAGVTQFPSHSVIEKGQTVTLRCDPISGHDNLYWYRRVMGKEIKFLLHFVKESKQDESGMPNNRFLAERTGGTYSTLKVQPAELEDSGVYFCASSYTGYTEAFFGQGTRLTVV.

The V gene is TRBV6-4, the J gene TRBJ1-1, with a tentative D call TRBD1 (5 bases). The CDR3 totals 13 residues. Germline loops: CDR1 MRHNA, CDR2 SNTAGT. The ends were cut back, 6 bases at V and 0 bases at J, with 8 bases in the middle. This CDR3 is CASRDMVNTEAFF. CDR3 bases: TGTGCCAGCAGGGACATGGTGAACACTGAAGCTTTCTTT.

A single count supports this clone. The rearrangement joins TRBV15 to TRBJ2-5; 11 positions match TRBD1. The J call may be wrong; the DNA end is better matched by TRBJ2-7. CDR3 length: 16 amino acids. Germline-derived CDR1 and CDR2 are LNHNV and YYDKDF (reference sequence). CDR3 region: CATSRAGTGGSDEQYF. CDR3 coding DNA: TGTGCCACCAGCAGGGCCGGGACAGGGGGTTCTGACGAGCAGTACTTC.

The rearrangement links TRBV27 to TRBJ1-4, with D maybe TRBD1 (5 bases). The CDR3 consists of 15 residues. Germline assignment: CDR1 MNHEY and CDR2 SMNVEV (reference sequence). Trimming left V 1 base short and J 6 bases short, with 12 bases between. The CDR3 reads CASSLFGVGDEKLFF. The DNA for the CDR3 is TGTGCCAGCAGTTTATTTGGGGTGGGGGATGAAAAACTGTTTTTT.

The genes are TRBV27 and TRBJ2-2; weak D call: TRBD2 (5 bases). The CDR3 has 14 amino acids. Germline lookup yields CDR1 MNHEY and CDR2 SMNVEV (reference sequence). Trimming shortened V by 4 bases and J by 5 bases, and 11 bases separated the two germline ends. The CDR3 loop is CASSSVGSTGELFF. The DNA for the CDR3 is TGTGCCAGCAGTTCGGTAGGGAGTACCGGGGAGCTGTTTTTT.

The rearrangement joins TRBV4-1 to TRBJ1-2; a possible D gene is TRBD1 (5 bases). Germline loops: CDR1 MGHRA, CDR2 YSYEKL. Trimming stripped 0 bases from V and 3 bases from J, with 14 bases between. The CDR3 spans 16 residues. CDR3 sequence reads: CASSQEGQQAYYGYTF. The DNA of the CDR3 is TGCGCCAGCAGCCAAGAGGGGCAGCAGGCTTACTATGGCTACACCTTC.

CDR3 DNA: TGTGCCAGCAGCGCCGCAAGGGGGTATGGCTACACCTTC. This codes for CASSAARGYGYTF. This chain connects TRBV7-9 to TRBJ1-2; D is perhaps TRBD1 (6 bases). The V end was cut by 5 bases, the J end by 5 bases, with 12 bases between. Germline CDR1 SEHNR, CDR2 FQNEAQ (reference sequence). The length of the CDR3 is 13 residues. Based on the CDR3 plus reference TRBV7-9 and TRBJ1-2, the full variable domain is DTGVSQNPRHKITKRGQNVTFRCDPISEHNRLYWYRQTLGQGPEFLTYFQNEAQLEKSRLLSDRFSAERPKGSFSTLEIQRTEQGDSAMYLCASSAARGYGYTFGSGTRLTVV.

J is TRBJ2-5 and V is TRBV4-2; D may match TRBD1 or TRBD2 (5 bases each). CDR1 and CDR2 from the germline V gene are LGHNA and YNFKEQ. The V gene lost 0 bases and the J gene lost 1 base, with 9 bases spanning the gap. The CDR3 extends over 15 amino acids. The CDR3 bases are TGTGCCAGCAGCCAAGATCCCGGGACCCAAGAGACCCAGTACTTC. Amino acid sequence: CASSQDPGTQETQYF.

The rearrangement uses TRBV12-5 and TRBJ1-3, with D uncertain. Per the germline V gene, CDR1 is LGHNT and CDR2 is FRNRAP. Trimming shortened V by 5 bases and J by 0 bases, and 8 bases separated the two germline ends. This CDR3 has 14 amino acids. CDR3 protein: CASGEGYSGNTIYF. Written as DNA, the CDR3 is TGTGCTAGTGGTGAAGGGTACTCTGGAAACACCATATATTTT.

The V call is TRBV7-6, the J call TRBJ1-2, with 7 bases aligning to TRBD1. Germline V gives CDR1 SGHVS, CDR2 FNYEAQ. V gave up 3 bases and J gave up 7 bases; unmatched junction bases: 14. The CDR3 is 16 amino acids. CDR3 sequence: CASSFGTIGTEVGYTF. CDR3 DNA: TGTGCCAGCAGCTTCGGAACGATCGGGACAGAAGTTGGCTACACCTTC.

The chain uses TRBV7-9 and TRBJ1-6, with D unclear. The CDR3 totals 15 residues. Germline-derived CDR1 and CDR2 are SEHNR and FQNEAQ (reference sequence). V lost 0 bases and J 14 bases, leaving 17 bases between the germline ends. The CDR3 loop is CASSLALSVLAALHF. The CDR3 DNA reads as TGTGCCAGCAGCTTAGCCCTCTCGGTCCTGGCGGCCCTCCACTTT.

This CDR3 is CASRFGGQSTDTQYF. CDR3 nucleotide sequence: TGTGCCAGCAGATTCGGGGGACAGTCCACAGATACGCAGTATTTT. The rearrangement uses TRBV27 and TRBJ2-3, with D tentatively TRBD1 (7 bases). This CDR3 is 15 amino acids long. Germline V gene data show CDR1 as MNHEY and CDR2 as SMNVEV (reference sequence). Trimming removed 6 bases from V and 2 bases from J, with 15 bases in between.

The rearrangement joins TRBV4-2 to TRBJ2-2, with a possible D match to TRBD1 (5 bases). Trimming cost V 0 bases and J 8 bases, with 19 bases left between them. This CDR3 region has 17 residues. The germline gives CDR1 LGHNA, CDR2 YNFKEQ. CDR3 loop: CASSQDFGPGRSGELFF. CDR3 sequence (DNA): TGTGCCAGCAGCCAAGATTTTGGTCCAGGGCGGAGTGGGGAGCTGTTTTTT.

The chain has TRBV5-4 and TRBJ2-2; unclear D gene. The CDR3 consists of 12 residues. V was cut by 1 base and J by 4 bases, with 2 bases left in between. Germline V CDR1 and CDR2: SGHNT, YYREEE (reference sequence). The CDR3 sequence: CASSLITGELFF. The CDR3 nucleotides are TGTGCCAGCAGCTTGATCACCGGGGAGCTGTTTTTT.

This clone has only one observation. The chain combines TRBV4-2 with TRBJ2-2; TRBD2 is a possible D gene (6 bases). V was cut by 5 bases and J by 8 bases, with 15 bases left in between. In germline, CDR1 is LGHNA, CDR2 YNFKEQ. The CDR3 sequence is 14 residues long. In nucleotides, the CDR3 is TGTGCCAGCAGCTACGGGACGGAGGGTGGGGAGCTGTTTTTT. Amino acid sequence: CASSYGTEGGELFF.